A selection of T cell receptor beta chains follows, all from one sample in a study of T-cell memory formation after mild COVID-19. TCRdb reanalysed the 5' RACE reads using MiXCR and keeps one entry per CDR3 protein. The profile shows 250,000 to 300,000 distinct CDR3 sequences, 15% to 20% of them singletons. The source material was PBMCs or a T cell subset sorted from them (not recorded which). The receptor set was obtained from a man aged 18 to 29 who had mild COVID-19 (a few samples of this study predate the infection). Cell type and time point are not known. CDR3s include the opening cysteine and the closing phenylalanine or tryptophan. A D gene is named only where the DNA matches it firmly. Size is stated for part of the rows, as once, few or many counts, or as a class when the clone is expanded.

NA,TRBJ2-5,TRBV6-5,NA,CASTTGTQTQYF,TGTGCCAGCACAACAGGGACCCAGACCCAGTACTTC
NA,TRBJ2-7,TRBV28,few,CASSLPGASSYEQYF,TGTGCCAGCAGTTTACCCGGGGCGAGCTCCTACGAGCAGTACTTC
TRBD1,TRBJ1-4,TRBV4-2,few,CASSQDKAGQSNEKLFF,TGTGCCAGCAGCCAAGATAAGGCGGGACAGTCTAATGAAAAACTGTTTTTT
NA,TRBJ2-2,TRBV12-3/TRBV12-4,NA,CASSFGWGELFF,TGTGCCAGCAGTTTTGGGTGGGGGGAGCTGTTTTTT
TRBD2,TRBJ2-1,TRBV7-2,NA,CASSLTETSGPREFF,TGTGCCAGCAGCTTAACAGAGACTAGCGGGCCCAGAGAGTTCTTC
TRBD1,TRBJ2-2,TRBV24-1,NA,CATSGQGVNTGELFF,TGTGCCACCAGTGGTCAGGGGGTAAACACCGGGGAGCTGTTTTTT
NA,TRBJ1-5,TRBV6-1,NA,CASRIRKDPYQPQHF,TGTGCCAGCAGAATTAGAAAGGACCCTTATCAGCCCCAGCATTTT
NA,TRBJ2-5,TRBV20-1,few,CSATPGGKETQYF,TGCAGTGCCACTCCAGGGGGGAAGGAGACCCAGTACTTC
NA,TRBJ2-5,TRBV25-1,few,CASNPPGETQYF,TGTGCCAGCAACCCCCCCGGTGAGACCCAGTACTTC
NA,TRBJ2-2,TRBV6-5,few,CASSYPRGGVTGELFF,TGTGCCAGCAGTTACCCGAGGGGTGGGGTCACCGGGGAGCTGTTTTTT
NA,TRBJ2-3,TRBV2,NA,CARGGGSEDTQYF,TGTGCCAGAGGAGGGGGCTCGGAAGATACGCAGTATTTT
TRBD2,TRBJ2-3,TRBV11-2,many,CASSQTLGLAGYTQYF,TGTGCCAGCAGCCAAACCTTGGGACTAGCGGGTTATACGCAGTATTTT
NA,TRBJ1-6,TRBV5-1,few,CASSLEAGTNSPLHF,TGCGCCAGCAGCTTGGAGGCAGGGACGAATTCACCCCTCCACTTT
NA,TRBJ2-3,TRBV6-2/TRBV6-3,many,CASVKTSTDTQYF,TGTGCCAGCGTCAAAACTAGCACAGATACGCAGTATTTT
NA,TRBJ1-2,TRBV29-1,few,CSVRTDANYGYTF,TGCAGCGTCCGGACAGACGCTAACTATGGCTACACCTTC
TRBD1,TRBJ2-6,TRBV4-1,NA,CASSRDRGSRSLRVSNVLTF,TGCGCCAGCAGCCGGGACAGGGGGTCGCGGAGCCTCCGTGTATCCAACGTCCTGACTTTC
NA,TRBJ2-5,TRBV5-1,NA,CASTPGFQETQYF,TGCGCCAGCACCCCGGGATTTCAAGAGACCCAGTACTTC
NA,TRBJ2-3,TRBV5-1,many,CASSGSAGMGTDTQYF,TGCGCCAGCAGCGGTTCAGCAGGGATGGGCACAGATACGCAGTATTTT
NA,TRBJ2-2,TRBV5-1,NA,CASSLYPALGTGELFF,TGCGCCAGCAGCTTGTACCCAGCGCTGGGCACCGGGGAGCTGTTTTTT
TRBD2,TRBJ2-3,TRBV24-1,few,CATSDSWTSGARDTQYF,TGTGCCACCAGTGATTCTTGGACTAGCGGGGCAAGGGATACGCAGTATTTT
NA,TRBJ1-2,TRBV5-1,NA,CASSPESSNYGYTF,TGCGCCAGCAGCCCCGAGTCTTCTAACTATGGCTACACCTTC
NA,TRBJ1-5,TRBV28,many,CASSLSGEGGQPQHF,TGTGCCAGCAGTTTATCCGGGGAGGGTGGGCAGCCCCAGCATTTT
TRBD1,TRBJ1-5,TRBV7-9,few,CASSRTGGSQPQHF,TGTGCCAGCAGCCGGACAGGGGGAAGTCAGCCCCAGCATTTT
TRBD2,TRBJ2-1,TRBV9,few,CASSVDGLAVYNEQFF,TGTGCCAGCAGCGTAGATGGACTAGCGGTTTACAATGAGCAGTTCTTC
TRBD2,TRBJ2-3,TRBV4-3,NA,CAGERGPDTQYF,TGCGCAGGGGAGCGGGGCCCAGATACGCAGTATTTT
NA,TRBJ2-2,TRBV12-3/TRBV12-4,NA,CASSHPSPRGHTGELFF,TGTGCCAGCAGCCATCCTTCCCCGAGGGGACACACCGGGGAGCTGTTTTTT
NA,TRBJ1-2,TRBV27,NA,CASWGGLGYTF,TGTGCCAGCTGGGGGGGGCTTGGCTACACCTTC
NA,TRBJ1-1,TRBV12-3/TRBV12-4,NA,CASSLSGALPEAFF,TGTGCCAGCAGTTTATCGGGGGCCCTACCCGAAGCTTTCTTT
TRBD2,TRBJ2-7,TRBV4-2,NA,CASSQDLGLAGGSYEQYF,TGTGCCAGCAGCCAAGATTTGGGACTAGCGGGGGGCTCCTACGAGCAGTACTTC
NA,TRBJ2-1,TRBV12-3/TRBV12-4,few,CASSPPKYNEQFF,TGTGCCAGCAGCCCGCCAAAGTACAATGAGCAGTTCTTC
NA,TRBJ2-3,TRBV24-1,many,CATSDVWQGADTQYF,TGTGCCACCAGTGACGTATGGCAGGGCGCAGATACGCAGTATTTT
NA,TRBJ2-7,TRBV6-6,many,CASSYAFGQSYEQYF,TGTGCCAGCAGTTACGCATTTGGACAATCCTACGAGCAGTACTTC
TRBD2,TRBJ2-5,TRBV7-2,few,CASTGLAAPTQYF,TGTGCCAGCACCGGACTAGCGGCCCCCACCCAGTACTTC
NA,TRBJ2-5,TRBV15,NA,CATSRDLGTQETQYF,TGTGCCACCAGCAGAGATCTGGGGACACAAGAGACCCAGTACTTC
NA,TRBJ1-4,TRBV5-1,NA,CASSLGSSPEKLFF,TGCGCCAGCAGCTTGGGTAGCAGTCCTGAAAAACTGTTTTTT
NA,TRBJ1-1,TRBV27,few,CASKPRVRAEAFF,TGTGCCAGCAAGCCCAGGGTGAGGGCTGAAGCTTTCTTT
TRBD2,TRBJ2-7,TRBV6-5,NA,CASRGLAYEQYF,TGTGCCAGTAGGGGACTAGCCTACGAGCAGTACTTC
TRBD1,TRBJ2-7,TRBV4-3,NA,CASSLSPDRDEQYF,TGCGCCAGCAGCCTTTCCCCGGACAGGGACGAGCAGTACTTC
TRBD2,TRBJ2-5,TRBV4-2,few,CASSQPTSGEETQYF,TGTGCCAGCAGCCAACCGACTAGCGGGGAAGAGACCCAGTACTTC
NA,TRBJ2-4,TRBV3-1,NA,CASSEGRGVQNIQYF,TGTGCCAGCAGCGAAGGCCGAGGGGTCCAAAACATTCAGTACTTC
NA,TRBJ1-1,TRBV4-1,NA,CASSHRLGNTEAFF,TGCGCCAGCAGCCATCGGTTGGGAAACACTGAAGCTTTCTTT
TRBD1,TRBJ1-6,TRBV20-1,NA,CSANSGTGGSPLHF,TGCAGTGCTAACTCCGGGACAGGGGGCTCACCCCTCCACTTT
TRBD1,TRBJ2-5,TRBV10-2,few,CASRPGTGGLQETQYF,TGCGCCAGCAGGCCCGGGACAGGGGGACTCCAAGAGACCCAGTACTTC
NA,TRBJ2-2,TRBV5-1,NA,CASSSSDSANTGELFF,TGCGCCAGCAGCTCCTCCGACAGCGCGAACACCGGGGAGCTGTTTTTT
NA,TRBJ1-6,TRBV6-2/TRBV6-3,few,CASSYWGRSGTYNSPLHF,TGTGCCAGCAGTTACTGGGGCCGATCCGGGACTTATAATTCACCCCTCCACTTT
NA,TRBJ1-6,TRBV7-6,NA,CASSPQDSNSPLHF,TGTGCCAGCAGCCCGCAGGACAGTAATTCACCCCTCCACTTT
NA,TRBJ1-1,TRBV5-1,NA,CASSLGRRGSSEAFF,TGCGCCAGCAGCTTGGGCCGGCGGGGTTCTTCTGAAGCTTTCTTT
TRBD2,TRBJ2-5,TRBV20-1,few,CSARDEGGGMETQYF,TGCAGTGCTAGAGATGAGGGCGGGGGGATGGAGACCCAGTACTTC
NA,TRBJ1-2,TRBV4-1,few,CASSQVYSSSHGYTF,TGCGCCAGCAGCCAAGTGTACTCATCAAGCCATGGCTACACCTTC
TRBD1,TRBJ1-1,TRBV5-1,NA,CASSLPDRVNTEAFF,TGCGCCAGCAGCTTGCCCGACAGGGTTAACACTGAAGCTTTCTTT
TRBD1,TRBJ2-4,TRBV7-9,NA,CASSPPTGSAKNIQYF,TGTGCCAGCAGCCCTCCGACAGGGTCAGCCAAAAACATTCAGTACTTC
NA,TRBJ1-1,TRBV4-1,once,CASSQVNTGIFPAFF,TGCGCCAGCAGCCAGGTCAACACAGGAATATTTCCAGCTTTCTTT
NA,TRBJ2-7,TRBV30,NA,CAWSAIDRPPFYEQYF,TGTGCCTGGAGTGCCATCGACAGGCCACCCTTTTACGAGCAGTACTTC
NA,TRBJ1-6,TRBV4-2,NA,CASSQEGGKNSPLHF,TGTGCCAGCAGCCAAGAAGGGGGAAAGAATTCACCCCTCCACTTT
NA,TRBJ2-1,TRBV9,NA,CASSLPAASNEQFF,TGTGCCAGCAGCCTTCCGGCAGCTTCCAATGAGCAGTTCTTC
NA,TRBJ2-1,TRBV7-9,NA,CASSSGRSYNEQFF,TGTGCCAGCAGCTCCGGGCGCTCCTACAATGAGCAGTTCTTC
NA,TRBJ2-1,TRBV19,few,CASSWDRKEQFF,TGTGCCAGTAGTTGGGACCGCAAGGAGCAGTTCTTC
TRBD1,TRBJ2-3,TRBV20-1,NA,CSARDGTGKADTQYF,TGCAGTGCTAGAGACGGGACAGGGAAGGCAGATACGCAGTATTTT
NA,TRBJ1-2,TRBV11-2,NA,CASTYRANYGYTF,TGTGCCAGCACCTACAGGGCAAACTATGGCTACACCTTC
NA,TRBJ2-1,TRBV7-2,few,CASSFTVGFNEQFF,TGTGCCAGCAGCTTCACGGTCGGTTTCAATGAGCAGTTCTTC